Given below is one T cell receptor (beta chain) in context. This sample was included in a study of a mutant IDH1 vaccine in newly diagnosed glioma. Study overall: Earlier treatment was radiotherapy, temozolomide, or both, with most getting both.

The CDR3 is 16 residues long. Germline CDR1 is LGHNA and CDR2 is YNFKEQ. The V and J ends lost 2 bases and 4 bases, in that order; junction bases with no gene match: 7. Libraries were prepared by immunoSEQ multiplex PCR; TCRdb keeps only in-frame clonotypes and omits some of them. The sample yields tens of thousands of clones, around four fifths seen once. Specified time point: baseline, week 1 (first vaccination visit). Treatment given: pre-vaccination baseline after standard-of-care therapy. This material consisted of PBMCs, taken from a glioma patient treated with radiotherapy, temozolomide or both. V is TRBV4-2 and J is TRBJ2-1; 8 bases map to TRBD1. This sequence was found in a woman aged 45 to 65 with glioma. CDR3 in amino acids: CASSQRDRPKYNEQFF. The DNA of the CDR3 is TGTGCCAGCAGCCAACGGGACAGGCCGAAGTACAATGAGCAGTTCTTC.